The clone carrying this T cell receptor (beta chain) came up a few times. TCRdb processed the 5' RACE reads anew with MiXCR; each CDR3 protein has one entry. The sample yields some 46,000 distinct CDR3 sequences, 15% to 20% seen once. This sample is drawn from a study of chronic HIV infection and antiretroviral therapy. J lost 7 bases, V lost 6 bases, and 8 bases had no gene match. Germline loops: CDR1 MDHEN, CDR2 SYDVKM. This CDR3 spans 16 amino acids. The source material was peripheral blood. V and J are TRBV28 and TRBJ2-1; 14 positions agree with TRBD2. The clonotype was recovered from an adult who had HIV and had not received antiretroviral therapy, or was an uninfected healthy control (not recorded which). The CDR3 protein is CASSPPGLAGVNEQFF. CDR3 bases: TGTGCCAGCAGCCCCCCGGGACTAGCGGGAGTAAATGAGCAGTTCTTC.